Following are 29 T cell receptor beta chains from one sample sequenced in a study of cytomegalovirus exposure and HLA in healthy donors. PCR employed 60 Vbeta and 13 Jbeta primers. Sequenced by immunoSEQ multiplex PCR; TCRdb stores in-frame clones only, minus some. The sample contains about 130,000 clones, roughly 60% of which appear only once. The sequenced sample was PBMCs. These receptors all come from a woman between 35 and 50 years old in good health and CMV-seronegative.

V and J are TRBV5-1 and TRBJ1-2, with no clear D. The CDR3 contains 14 residues. CDR1 is SGHRS and CDR2 is YFSETQ in the germline V gene. V shed 4 bases and J shed 5 bases, with 15 bases lying between them. CDR3 DNA sequence: TGCGCCAGCAGCCTGAGCGGCAACGGGTATGGCTACACCTTC. It codes for CASSLSGNGYGYTF. Full variable domain (missing parts from reference TRBV5-1 and TRBJ1-2): KAGVTQTPRYLIKTRGQQVTLSCSPISGHRSVSWYQQTPGQGLQFLFEYFSETQRNKGNFPGRFSGRQFSNSRSEMNVSTLELGDSALYLCASSLSGNGYGYTFGSGTRLTVV.

J is TRBJ2-1 and V is TRBV11-3; 8 nucleotides match TRBD2. Germline CDR1 and CDR2: SGHNT and YENEEA. This CDR3 is 15 amino acids long. Trimming took 4 bases from V and 3 from J; bases not matched to a gene: 5. The chain's CDR3 is CASSSAAGGYNEQFF. For the CDR3, the DNA is TGTGCCAGCAGCTCCGCCGCGGGGGGCTACAATGAGCAGTTCTTC.

This clone came up once. This specimen includes other DNA sequences encoding the same CDR3. The gene calls are TRBV7-9 and TRBJ2-5; TRBD1 matches 10 bases. The CDR3 length is 14 residues. Trimming at V came to 5 bases and at J to 5 bases, leaving 5 bases not matched to a gene. CDR1 is SEHNR, CDR2 FQNEAQ, per germline (reference sequence). CDR3 sequence reads: CASSPGQGRETQYF. DNA of the CDR3: TGTGCCAGCAGCCCGGGACAGGGGCGGGAGACCCAGTACTTC.

This clone was observed a few times. This chain uses TRBV9 with TRBJ2-1; 14 positions match TRBD2. Germline V lookup: CDR1 SGDLS, CDR2 YYNGEE. J was trimmed by 7 bases and V by 0 bases; bases with no gene match: 12. The length of the CDR3 is 19 residues. The CDR3 nucleotides read TGTGCCAGCAGCGTAGGGGACGCGCGGACTAGCGGGGGGAAGAATGAGCAGTTCTTC. Translation: CASSVGDARTSGGKNEQFF.

The J gene is TRBJ2-5, the V gene TRBV11-1; 10 nucleotides agree with TRBD1. The CDR3 is made up of 14 amino acids. Germline lookup yields CDR1 SGHAT and CDR2 FQDESV (reference sequence). J lost 4 bases, V lost 3 bases, and 2 bases had no gene match. Written as DNA, the CDR3 is TGTGCCAGCAGCTTGGGGGACAGGGGAGAGACCCAGTACTTC. Amino acids: CASSLGDRGETQYF. The variable domain in full, with the rest retrieved from reference TRBV11-1 and TRBJ2-5, is EAEVAQSPRYKITEKSQAVAFWCDPISGHATLYWYRQILGQGPELLVQFQDESVVDDSQLPKDRFSAERLKGVDSTLKIQPAELGDSAMYLCASSLGDRGETQYFGPGTRLLVL.

V is TRBV5-6 and J is TRBJ1-2, with TRBD1 matching over 7 bases. The CDR3 length is 13 residues. V dropped 4 bases and J dropped 8; count of bases not matched to a gene: 8. From germline, CDR1 is SGHDT and CDR2 YYEEEE. CDR3 residues: CASSLRGRGGYTF. CDR3 DNA sequence: TGTGCCAGCAGCCTAAGGGGGCGAGGAGGCTACACCTTC.

The rearrangement joins TRBV7-6 to TRBJ2-2; 11 bases map to TRBD1. Germline trimming cut 3 bases from V and 1 base from J; bases unmatched to any gene: 16. CDR1 is SGHVS and CDR2 is FNYEAQ in the germline V gene. The CDR3 contains 21 residues. The CDR3 protein is CASSFRDRGFMGRGNTGELFF. DNA of the CDR3: TGTGCCAGCAGCTTCCGGGACAGGGGGTTCATGGGTCGGGGGAACACCGGGGAGCTGTTTTTT.

This chain joins TRBV30 and TRBJ1-4, with TRBD1 as a possible D gene (5 bases). From germline, CDR1 is GTSNPN and CDR2 SVGIG (reference sequence). There are 12 residues in the CDR3. V dropped 5 bases and J dropped 7 bases, with 11 bases sitting between them. This CDR3 reads CAWGRTPEKLFF. CDR3 bases: TGTGCCTGGGGGAGGACACCTGAAAAACTGTTTTTT.

This clone was detected a few times. This sequence joins TRBV4-1 and TRBJ1-5; 7 bases are a match to TRBD1. V shed 0 bases, J shed 2 bases, and the junction held 1 base outside the gene matches. Germline V CDR1 and CDR2: MGHRA, YSYEKL. The CDR3 contains 15 residues. The DNA for the CDR3 is TGCGCCAGCAGCCAAGACACAGGGGGCAATCAGCCCCAGCATTTT. It codes for CASSQDTGGNQPQHF.

V usage is TRBV10-3 and J usage is TRBJ1-1, with a tentative D call TRBD1 (5 bases). Trimming removed 0 bases at V and 1 base at J, with 9 bases between. CDR1 is ENHRY and CDR2 is SYGVKD in the germline V gene. This CDR3 is built from 15 residues. In DNA form, the CDR3 reads TGTGCCATCAGTGAGTCAAGAACAGGGAACACTGAAGCTTTCTTT. It codes for CAISESRTGNTEAFF.

The chain joins TRBV6-5 to TRBJ1-1, with 11 positions matching TRBD1. The CDR3 has 14 residues. Germline assignment: CDR1 MNHEY and CDR2 SVGAGI. V was clipped by 6 bases and J by 4 bases; unmatched bases: 4. The CDR3 region is CASRAGTGGTEAFF. CDR3 sequence (DNA): TGTGCCAGCAGGGCCGGGACAGGGGGCACTGAAGCTTTCTTT.

The chain combines TRBV5-8 with TRBJ1-2; D remains ambiguous. The length of the CDR3 is 16 residues. CDR1 SGHTS and CDR2 YDEGEE come from the germline V gene. The V gene lost 4 bases and the J gene lost 4 bases, with 20 bases spanning the gap. The CDR3 DNA reads as TGTGCCAGCAGCCTTTTGGACCGGGAGTTGTTCTATGGCTACACCTTC. Translated: CASSLLDRELFYGYTF.

The chain joins TRBV29-1 to TRBJ2-3; TRBD1 might be the D (6 bases). The V gene lost 7 bases and the J gene lost 5 bases, with 13 bases spanning the gap. The CDR3 totals 12 residues. The germline CDR1 and CDR2 sequences are SQVTM and ANQGSEA. The CDR3 DNA is TGCAGCGCCACAGGGTCGGGAGATACGCAGTATTTT. Translating it yields CSATGSGDTQYF.

The chain links TRBV6-6 to TRBJ1-1; perhaps TRBD1 as D (6 bases). Germline CDR1 and CDR2: MNHNY and SVGAGI (reference sequence). Between the trimmed V and J ends, which lost 6 bases and 1 base, there was a span of 9 bases. This CDR3 comprises 13 residues. CDR3 sequence (DNA): TGTGCCAGCAGCCTACAGGGGAACACTGAAGCTTTCTTT. Protein sequence: CASSLQGNTEAFF.

The rearrangement uses TRBV9 and TRBJ2-5; the match to TRBD2 covers 8 bases. CDR3 length: 15 amino acids. Germline CDR1 and CDR2: SGDLS and YYNGEE. V dropped 0 bases and J dropped 5; count of bases not matched to a gene: 6. In DNA, the CDR3 is TGTGCCAGCAGCGTAGGGACTAGCCCCAGGGAGACCCAGTACTTC. Amino acid sequence: CASSVGTSPRETQYF. The variable domain in full, with the rest retrieved from reference TRBV9 and TRBJ2-5, is DSGVTQTPKHLITATGQRVTLRCSPRSGDLSVYWYQQSLDQGLQFLIQYYNGEERAKGNILERFSAQQFPDLHSELNLSSLELGDSALYFCASSVGTSPRETQYFGPGTRLLVL.

Details on this clone: This same CDR3 is encoded by further DNA sequences in the sample. The rearrangement uses TRBV5-4 and TRBJ2-5; 12 bases agree with TRBD1. Germline V gene lookup returns CDR1 SGHNT and CDR2 YYREEE (reference sequence). The CDR3 is made up of 17 amino acids. Germline trimming cut 3 bases from V and 2 bases from J; bases unmatched to any gene: 8. The CDR3 loop reads CASSYGTGGFRQETQYF. The DNA for the CDR3 is TGTGCCAGCAGCTACGGGACAGGGGGCTTTCGGCAAGAGACCCAGTACTTC.

V usage is TRBV16 and J usage is TRBJ1-5; possibly TRBD1 for D (5 bases). This CDR3 has 16 amino acids. The germline gives CDR1 KGHSY, CDR2 FQNENV. V lost 4 bases and J 6 bases, leaving 19 bases between the germline ends. In nucleotides, the CDR3 is TGTGCCAGCAGCCCAACCTCGGTGGGGGGAGGTCAGCCCCAGCATTTT. Translating gives CASSPTSVGGGQPQHF. The whole variable domain, remainder taken from reference TRBV16 and TRBJ1-5, is GEEVAQTPKHLVRGEGQKAKLYCAPIKGHSYVFWYQQVLKNEFKFLISFQNENVFDETGMPKERFSAKCLPNSPCSLEIQATKLEDSAVYFCASSPTSVGGGQPQHFGDGTRLSIL.

The V gene is TRBV19, the J gene TRBJ2-2; TRBD2 might be the D (6 bases). Trimming shortened V by 3 bases and J by 4 bases, and 12 bases separated the two germline ends. Looked up from germline, CDR1 is LNHDA and CDR2 is SQIVND (reference sequence). The CDR3 is 15 amino acids. In DNA, the CDR3 is TGTGCCAGTAGTATCGGGGAAGCGGGCACCGGGGAGCTGTTTTTT. Its translation: CASSIGEAGTGELFF.

V gene TRBV7-2 combines with J gene TRBJ2-5, with TRBD2 matching over 11 bases. The trim removed 4 bases at V and 7 bases at J, leaving 2 bases unmatched. The CDR3 has 13 residues. The germline CDR1 and CDR2 sequences are SGHTA and FQGNSA. The CDR3 DNA sequence: TGTGCCAGCAGCTCCGGACTAGCGGGGACCCAGTACTTC. Translation gives CASSSGLAGTQYF.

There are a few counts of this clone. This rearrangement joins TRBV18 to TRBJ2-5, with 8 nucleotides matching TRBD1. Trimming at V came to 3 bases and at J to 1 base, leaving 1 base not matched to a gene. Germline V gives CDR1 KGHSH, CDR2 LQKENI. This CDR3 spans 14 amino acids. This chain's CDR3 is CASSPGQVQETQYF. The CDR3 DNA sequence: TGTGCCAGCTCACCGGGACAGGTCCAAGAGACCCAGTACTTC. The variable domain in full, with the rest retrieved from reference TRBV18 and TRBJ2-5, is NAGVMQNPRHLVRRRGQEARLRCSPMKGHSHVYWYRQLPEEGLKFMVYLQKENIIDESGMPKERFSAEFPKEGPSILRIQQVVRGDSAAYFCASSPGQVQETQYFGPGTRLLVL.

This clone was detected a few times. This chain uses TRBV7-2 with TRBJ2-7; a weak D match, TRBD2 (5 bases). Germline CDR1 SGHTA, CDR2 FQGNSA. V was trimmed by 5 bases and J by 13 bases, leaving 15 bases between them. The CDR3 has 11 amino acids. CDR3 protein: CASSQLGEAYF. CDR3 nucleotide sequence: TGTGCCAGCAGCCAGCTCGGGGAAGCATACTTC.

The V call is TRBV2, the J call TRBJ1-1; the D gene is possibly TRBD1 (6 bases). Trimming took off 8 bases at V and 0 bases at J, with 13 bases between the two ends. The CDR3 is 14 amino acids. Looked up from germline, CDR1 is SNHLY and CDR2 is FYNNEI. Here the CDR3 DNA reads TGTGCCAGCGGTACAGGGTCGATGAACACTGAAGCTTTCTTT. Protein product: CASGTGSMNTEAFF. The full variable domain, its missing parts supplied by reference TRBV2 and TRBJ1-1, is EPEVTQTPSHQVTQMGQEVILRCVPISNHLYFYWYRQILGQKVEFLVSFYNNEISEKSEIFDDQFSVERPDGSNFTLKIRSTKLEDSAMYFCASGTGSMNTEAFFGQGTRLTVV.

The chain carries TRBV25-1 and TRBJ2-4; TRBD1 is a possible D gene (7 bases). The germline gives CDR1 MGHDK, CDR2 SYGVNS. The CDR3 contains 13 residues. Between the trimmed V and J ends, which lost 3 bases and 6 bases, there was a span of 9 bases. The CDR3 reads CASSDQGGNIQYF. CDR3 in DNA: TGTGCCAGCAGTGATCAGGGGGGAAACATTCAGTACTTC.

The J gene is TRBJ2-5, the V gene TRBV7-7; 7 positions agree with TRBD1. The CDR3 is 15 amino acids. From germline, CDR1 is SSHAT and CDR2 FNYEAQ (reference sequence). V trimming: 4 bases; J trimming: 3 bases; junction bases outside the gene matches: 8. The CDR3 DNA reads as TGTGCCAGCAGCTCCCGGACAGGTTGGGAAGAGACCCAGTACTTC. Amino acids: CASSSRTGWEETQYF.

The V and J genes are TRBV10-3 and TRBJ2-5, with 7 nucleotides matching TRBD1. Germline assignment: CDR1 ENHRY and CDR2 SYGVKD. This CDR3 contains 16 residues. The ends lost 10 bases at V and 3 bases at J; junction bases unmatched: 17. The CDR3 DNA reads TGTGCCACCGCAATAGGGGCGACAGGGAAGGAAGAGACCCAGTACTTC. This codes for CATAIGATGKEETQYF.

This sequence joins TRBV7-9 and TRBJ1-1; no clear D. The ends were cut back, 3 bases at V and 3 bases at J, with 14 bases in the middle. The germline gives CDR1 SEHNR, CDR2 FQNEAQ (reference sequence). This CDR3 has 15 amino acids. CDR3 sequence reads: CASSLGRTGDTEAFF. CDR3 coding DNA: TGTGCCAGCAGCTTGGGTCGGACGGGAGACACTGAAGCTTTCTTT. The variable domain in full, completed from reference TRBV7-9 and TRBJ1-1, reads DTGVSQNPRHKITKRGQNVTFRCDPISEHNRLYWYRQTLGQGPEFLTYFQNEAQLEKSRLLSDRFSAERPKGSFSTLEIQRTEQGDSAMYLCASSLGRTGDTEAFFGQGTRLTVV.

The chain recombines TRBV7-2 with TRBJ2-3; the match to TRBD2 covers 7 bases. The CDR3 runs to 15 residues. Losses at the gene ends were 5 bases for V and 4 bases for J; bases not matched to a gene: 9. The germline V gene has CDR1 SGHTA and CDR2 FQGNSA. This chain's CDR3 is CASSQGGDDSDTQYF. The CDR3 DNA reads TGTGCCAGCAGCCAGGGAGGGGATGACTCAGATACGCAGTATTTT. Full variable domain (missing parts from reference TRBV7-2 and TRBJ2-3): GAGVSQSPSNKVTEKGKDVELRCDPISGHTALYWYRQSLGQGLEFLIYFQGNSAPDKSGLPSDRFSAERTGGSVSTLTIQRTQQEDSAVYLCASSQGGDDSDTQYFGPGTRLTVL.

This clone has more than one count but fewer than ten. V gene TRBV9 combines with J gene TRBJ1-2; 9 bases align to TRBD1. The germline gives CDR1 SGDLS, CDR2 YYNGEE. V gave up 4 bases and J gave up 5 bases; unmatched junction bases: 9. This CDR3 is 15 amino acids long. This CDR3 reads CASSPDPGTGYGYTF. CDR3 DNA: TGTGCCAGCAGCCCAGACCCCGGGACAGGGTATGGCTACACCTTC. Full variable domain (rest looked up from reference TRBV9 and TRBJ1-2): DSGVTQTPKHLITATGQRVTLRCSPRSGDLSVYWYQQSLDQGLQFLIQYYNGEERAKGNILERFSAQQFPDLHSELNLSSLELGDSALYFCASSPDPGTGYGYTFGSGTRLTVV.

This chain connects TRBV5-1 to TRBJ1-2; 7 bases are a match to TRBD1. The germline gives CDR1 SGHRS, CDR2 YFSETQ. V shed 3 bases and J 4 bases; nucleotides not matched to a gene: 9. The CDR3 spans 15 residues. The CDR3 is CASSWGEGAVYGYTF. The CDR3 DNA reads TGCGCCAGCAGCTGGGGAGAGGGGGCCGTCTATGGCTACACCTTC.